This T cell receptor (beta chain) was sequenced for a study of shared clonotypes between healthy human individuals. Trimming left V 3 bases short and J 6 bases short, with 8 bases between. CDR3 length: 13 amino acids. From germline, CDR1 is SNHLY and CDR2 FYNNEI. Naivety among CD8 cells was defined by CD45RO negativity and positive CCR7 selection, thereby excluding terminally differentiated effector memory CD45RA+ cells. Using immunoSEQ multiplex PCR, the repertoire was profiled, and TCRdb retains in-frame clones only, with some absent. In the table there are under 850,000 clones, almost 95% of which are singletons. Note on this clone: Its antigen remains unidentified.

General study points: Naive CD4 clonotypes overlapped across several donors at about 5.3%. Non-shared clonotypes had lower generation probabilities than those shared by all four donors. Read depth was anticipated to influence clonotype sharing among donors. Larger estimated richness was generally recorded for naive subsets relative to memory subsets.

The J gene is TRBJ2-2, the V gene TRBV2; D perhaps matches TRBD1 (6 bases). The sequenced sample consisted of naive CD8+ T cells sorted from blood. The clonotype originates from a young man in good health. Here the CDR3 reads CASSERQAGELFF. The CDR3 DNA follows: TGTGCCAGCAGTGAGCGACAGGCCGGGGAGCTGTTTTTT. The full variable domain, with the rest looked up from reference TRBV2 and TRBJ2-2, is EPEVTQTPSHQVTQMGQEVILRCVPISNHLYFYWYRQILGQKVEFLVSFYNNEISEKSEIFDDQFSVERPDGSNFTLKIRSTKLEDSAMYFCASSERQAGELFFGEGSRLTVL.